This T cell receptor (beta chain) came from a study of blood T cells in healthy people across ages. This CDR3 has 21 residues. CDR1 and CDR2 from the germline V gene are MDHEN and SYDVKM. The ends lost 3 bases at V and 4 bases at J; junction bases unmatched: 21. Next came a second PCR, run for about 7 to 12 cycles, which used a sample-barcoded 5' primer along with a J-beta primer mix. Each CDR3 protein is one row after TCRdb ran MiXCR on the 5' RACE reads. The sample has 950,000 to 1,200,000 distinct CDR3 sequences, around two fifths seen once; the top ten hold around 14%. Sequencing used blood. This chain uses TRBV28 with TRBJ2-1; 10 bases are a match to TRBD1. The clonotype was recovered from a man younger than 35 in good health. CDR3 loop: CASSLGRIRTGGYRIYNEQFF. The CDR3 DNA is TGTGCCAGCAGTTTGGGCCGCATCCGGACAGGGGGTTATAGGATATACAATGAGCAGTTCTTC.